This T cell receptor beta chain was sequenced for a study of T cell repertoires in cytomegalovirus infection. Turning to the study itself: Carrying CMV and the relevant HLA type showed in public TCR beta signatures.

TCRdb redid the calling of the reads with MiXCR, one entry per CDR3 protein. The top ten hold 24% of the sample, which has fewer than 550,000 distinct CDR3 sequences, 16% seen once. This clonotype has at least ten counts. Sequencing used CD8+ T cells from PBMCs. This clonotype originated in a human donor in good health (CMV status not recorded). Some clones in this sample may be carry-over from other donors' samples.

The DNA for the CDR3 is TGTGCCAGCAGCTTAAAGCCCCCCTGGGCTAGCGGGAGCTCCTACAATGAGCAGTTCTTC. Its translation is CASSLKPPWASGSSYNEQFF. The rearrangement links TRBV7-6 to TRBJ2-1, with 10 bases matching TRBD2. V lost 2 bases to trimming and J lost 0 bases; unmatched junction nucleotides: 13. Germline V gene sequence: CDR1 SGHVS, CDR2 FNYEAQ. The CDR3 extends over 20 amino acids. Full variable domain (outside the CDR3, taken from reference TRBV7-6 and TRBJ2-1): GAGVSQSPRYKVTKRGQDVALRCDPISGHVSLYWYRQALGQGPEFLTYFNYEAQQDKSGLPNDRFSAERPEGSISTLTIQRTEQRDSAMYRCASSLKPPWASGSSYNEQFFGPGTRLTVL.